This is a list of T cell receptor beta chains from one sample in a study of OX40 agonist ivuxolimab in advanced cancers. The data were produced by immunoSEQ multiplex PCR, yet TCRdb's version contains in-frame clones alone and is incomplete. The table records around 35,000 clones, around 80% of them present only once. The sequences come from CD4+ or CD8+ T cells sorted from blood, collected in a trial of the OX40 agonist ivuxolimab. These receptor sequences come from an adult with an advanced solid tumor such as melanoma, head and neck, liver or kidney cancer. Each CDR3 is given with its conserved first and last residue. Each record gives: J gene, CDR3 length, clone size, V gene, D gene, CDR3 protein, CDR3 DNA. The D gene is left open where the match is weak. A row's size may be missing; if present it is once, few, many or a size class.

J gene: TRBJ2-5; CDR3 length: 14; clone size: NA; V gene: TRBV10-3; D gene: TRBD1; CDR3 protein: CAISPRTGQETQYF; CDR3 DNA: TGTGCCATCAGTCCCCGGACAGGGCAAGAGACCCAGTACTTC
J gene: TRBJ1-5; CDR3 length: 14; clone size: NA; V gene: TRBV19; D gene: NA; CDR3 protein: CASRRGQGNQPQHF; CDR3 DNA: TGTGCCAGTAGGAGGGGCCAAGGCAATCAGCCCCAGCATTTT
J gene: TRBJ1-2; CDR3 length: 13; clone size: NA; V gene: TRBV28; D gene: NA; CDR3 protein: CASSLRTAYGYTF; CDR3 DNA: TGTGCCAGCAGTTTAAGAACAGCCTATGGCTACACCTTC
J gene: TRBJ2-2; CDR3 length: 13; clone size: few; V gene: TRBV6-5; D gene: NA; CDR3 protein: CASSYRYTGELFF; CDR3 DNA: TGTGCCAGCAGTTATCGATACACCGGGGAGCTGTTTTTT
J gene: TRBJ2-7; CDR3 length: 14; clone size: once; V gene: TRBV5-1; D gene: TRBD2; CDR3 protein: CASSLETSGYEQYF; CDR3 DNA: TGCGCCAGCAGCTTGGAGACTAGCGGCTACGAGCAGTACTTC
J gene: TRBJ2-1; CDR3 length: 15; clone size: NA; V gene: TRBV6-5; D gene: TRBD2; CDR3 protein: CASRRTSGSKSEQFF; CDR3 DNA: TGTGCCAGCAGGCGCACTAGCGGGAGTAAGAGTGAGCAGTTCTTC
J gene: TRBJ2-1; CDR3 length: 15; clone size: once; V gene: TRBV2; D gene: NA; CDR3 protein: CASSRERMAYNEQFF; CDR3 DNA: TGTGCCAGCAGCAGGGAGCGGATGGCCTACAATGAGCAGTTCTTC
J gene: TRBJ2-1; CDR3 length: 12; clone size: NA; V gene: TRBV7-3; D gene: NA; CDR3 protein: CASSLGAGEQFF; CDR3 DNA: TGTGCCAGCAGCTTAGGAGCGGGTGAGCAGTTCTTC
J gene: TRBJ2-5; CDR3 length: 14; clone size: NA; V gene: TRBV2; D gene: NA; CDR3 protein: CASSGGRGQETQYF; CDR3 DNA: TGTGCCAGCAGTGGGGGCAGGGGCCAAGAGACCCAGTACTTC
J gene: TRBJ2-1; CDR3 length: 15; clone size: NA; V gene: TRBV27; D gene: TRBD2; CDR3 protein: CATSGGLAGYNEQFF; CDR3 DNA: TGTGCCACCTCCGGGGGACTAGCGGGGTACAATGAGCAGTTCTTC
J gene: TRBJ2-3; CDR3 length: 15; clone size: NA; V gene: TRBV5-8; D gene: TRBD2; CDR3 protein: CASTTLAGGRDTQYF; CDR3 DNA: TGTGCCAGCACTACTCTAGCGGGGGGCAGGGATACGCAGTATTTT
J gene: TRBJ2-1; CDR3 length: 16; clone size: once; V gene: TRBV7-3; D gene: TRBD2; CDR3 protein: CASSLWLAEGRNEQFF; CDR3 DNA: TGTGCCAGCAGCTTATGGCTAGCGGAAGGGAGGAATGAGCAGTTCTTC
J gene: TRBJ1-5; CDR3 length: 16; clone size: medium-sized; V gene: TRBV7-2; D gene: TRBD1; CDR3 protein: CASSRRTGFGNQPQHF; CDR3 DNA: TGTGCCAGCAGCAGGCGGACAGGGTTTGGCAATCAGCCCCAGCATTTT
J gene: TRBJ1-5; CDR3 length: 14; clone size: NA; V gene: TRBV16; D gene: NA; CDR3 protein: CASRADGALQPQHF; CDR3 DNA: TGTGCCAGCAGGGCTGACGGAGCCCTCCAGCCCCAGCATTTT
J gene: TRBJ2-7; CDR3 length: 15; clone size: NA; V gene: TRBV19; D gene: TRBD2; CDR3 protein: CASSSSGGDLYEQYF; CDR3 DNA: TGTGCCAGTAGTTCCTCTGGGGGGGACCTCTACGAGCAGTACTTC
J gene: TRBJ1-4; CDR3 length: 15; clone size: NA; V gene: TRBV19; D gene: TRBD1; CDR3 protein: CASSIQGAVNEKLFF; CDR3 DNA: TGTGCCAGTAGTATCCAGGGGGCGGTTAATGAAAAACTGTTTTTT
J gene: TRBJ2-7; CDR3 length: 14; clone size: NA; V gene: TRBV5-4; D gene: TRBD2; CDR3 protein: CASSLASGTYEQYF; CDR3 DNA: TGTGCCAGCAGCTTAGCTAGCGGCACTTACGAGCAGTACTTC
J gene: TRBJ2-7; CDR3 length: 13; clone size: NA; V gene: TRBV4-3; D gene: TRBD1; CDR3 protein: CASRDRGGVEQYF; CDR3 DNA: TGCGCCAGCAGAGACAGGGGGGGGGTCGAGCAGTACTTC
J gene: TRBJ2-7; CDR3 length: 13; clone size: NA; V gene: TRBV18; D gene: NA; CDR3 protein: CASSRDGTYEQYF; CDR3 DNA: TGTGCCAGCTCACGGGACGGGACCTACGAGCAGTACTTC
J gene: TRBJ2-3; CDR3 length: 15; clone size: NA; V gene: TRBV6-4; D gene: TRBD2; CDR3 protein: CASSDIAGGLDTQYF; CDR3 DNA: TGTGCCAGCAGTGACATAGCGGGGGGCCTAGATACGCAGTATTTT
J gene: TRBJ1-2; CDR3 length: 14; clone size: NA; V gene: TRBV19; D gene: NA; CDR3 protein: CASSNRAANYGYTF; CDR3 DNA: TGTGCCAGTAGTAACAGGGCCGCTAACTATGGCTACACCTTC
J gene: TRBJ1-2; CDR3 length: 14; clone size: medium-sized; V gene: TRBV5-6; D gene: NA; CDR3 protein: CASSSLTTGYGYTF; CDR3 DNA: TGTGCCAGCAGCTCATTAACGACAGGCTATGGCTACACCTTC
J gene: TRBJ2-1; CDR3 length: 15; clone size: few; V gene: TRBV11-2; D gene: TRBD2; CDR3 protein: CASSLRASGDLEQFF; CDR3 DNA: TGTGCCAGCAGCTTAAGGGCTAGCGGGGACCTCGAGCAGTTCTTC
J gene: TRBJ2-7; CDR3 length: 15; clone size: NA; V gene: TRBV4-1; D gene: NA; CDR3 protein: CASSQVGGTTYEQYF; CDR3 DNA: TGCGCCAGCAGCCAGGTGGGAGGAACCACCTACGAGCAGTACTTC
J gene: TRBJ1-1; CDR3 length: 14; clone size: NA; V gene: TRBV9; D gene: NA; CDR3 protein: CASTMSLGGTEAFF; CDR3 DNA: TGTGCCAGCACCATGTCCCTAGGAGGAACTGAAGCTTTCTTT
J gene: TRBJ1-5; CDR3 length: 20; clone size: NA; V gene: TRBV4-1; D gene: TRBD1; CDR3 protein: CASSQDLGRQGFFGNQPQHF; CDR3 DNA: TGCGCCAGCAGCCAAGATCTTGGGAGACAGGGATTTTTTGGCAATCAGCCCCAGCATTTT
J gene: TRBJ2-5; CDR3 length: 15; clone size: NA; V gene: TRBV5-6; D gene: TRBD1; CDR3 protein: CASSLAPTGRETQYF; CDR3 DNA: TGTGCCAGCAGCTTGGCCCCGACAGGGCGAGAGACCCAGTACTTC
J gene: TRBJ2-7; CDR3 length: 15; clone size: once; V gene: TRBV6-6; D gene: TRBD2; CDR3 protein: CASQASGLYSYEQYF; CDR3 DNA: TGTGCCAGCCAGGCTAGCGGGCTTTATTCCTACGAGCAGTACTTC
J gene: TRBJ2-7; CDR3 length: 14; clone size: NA; V gene: TRBV7-3; D gene: TRBD1; CDR3 protein: CASSPTGTGGEQYF; CDR3 DNA: TGTGCCAGCAGCCCAACCGGGACAGGGGGCGAGCAGTACTTC
J gene: TRBJ2-3; CDR3 length: 14; clone size: NA; V gene: TRBV7-8; D gene: NA; CDR3 protein: CASSLAGAADTQYF; CDR3 DNA: TGTGCCAGCAGCTTAGCAGGTGCGGCAGATACGCAGTATTTT
J gene: TRBJ1-2; CDR3 length: 15; clone size: NA; V gene: TRBV7-9; D gene: TRBD1; CDR3 protein: CASSPGTGWKYGYTF; CDR3 DNA: TGTGCCAGCAGCCCCGGGACAGGGTGGAAGTATGGCTACACCTTC
J gene: TRBJ1-1; CDR3 length: 14; clone size: NA; V gene: TRBV4-1; D gene: NA; CDR3 protein: CASSQGDRNTEAFF; CDR3 DNA: TGCGCCAGCAGCCAGGGGGACCGGAACACTGAAGCTTTCTTT
J gene: TRBJ2-1; CDR3 length: 14; clone size: NA; V gene: TRBV19; D gene: NA; CDR3 protein: CASRERDNPDEQFF; CDR3 DNA: TGTGCCAGTAGGGAACGGGACAACCCAGATGAGCAGTTCTTC
J gene: TRBJ2-1; CDR3 length: 14; clone size: NA; V gene: TRBV18; D gene: TRBD1; CDR3 protein: CASSPDRVNNEQFF; CDR3 DNA: TGTGCCAGCTCACCGGACAGGGTAAACAATGAGCAGTTCTTC
J gene: TRBJ2-7; CDR3 length: 14; clone size: NA; V gene: TRBV7-9; D gene: NA; CDR3 protein: CASSSGHRDYEQYF; CDR3 DNA: TGTGCCAGCAGCTCCGGCCATAGGGATTACGAGCAGTACTTC
J gene: TRBJ2-5; CDR3 length: 11; clone size: NA; V gene: TRBV27; D gene: NA; CDR3 protein: CASTRGKTQYF; CDR3 DNA: TGTGCCAGCACCCGAGGGAAGACCCAGTACTTC
J gene: TRBJ1-5; CDR3 length: 12; clone size: NA; V gene: TRBV27; D gene: NA; CDR3 protein: CASSSGERPQHF; CDR3 DNA: TGTGCCAGCAGTTCCGGGGAGAGGCCCCAGCATTTT
J gene: TRBJ1-3; CDR3 length: 18; clone size: NA; V gene: TRBV5-1; D gene: TRBD1; CDR3 protein: CASSRSLSRQGNGNTIYF; CDR3 DNA: TGCGCCAGCAGCCGCTCCTTAAGCCGACAGGGGAACGGAAACACCATATATTTT
J gene: TRBJ1-1; CDR3 length: 10; clone size: NA; V gene: TRBV29-1; D gene: NA; CDR3 protein: CSVRNTEAFF; CDR3 DNA: TGCAGCGTTAGGAACACTGAAGCTTTCTTT
J gene: TRBJ2-7; CDR3 length: 14; clone size: few; V gene: TRBV7-9; D gene: NA; CDR3 protein: CASSPRTVPYEQYF; CDR3 DNA: TGTGCCAGCAGCCCTCGGACAGTACCCTACGAGCAGTACTTC
J gene: TRBJ1-2; CDR3 length: 13; clone size: NA; V gene: TRBV27; D gene: NA; CDR3 protein: CASSLSPGNGYTF; CDR3 DNA: TGTGCCAGCAGTTTATCCCCAGGGAATGGCTACACCTTC
J gene: TRBJ2-3; CDR3 length: 12; clone size: NA; V gene: TRBV11-3; D gene: NA; CDR3 protein: CASSLGDGTQYF; CDR3 DNA: TGTGCCAGCAGCTTAGGGGACGGCACGCAGTATTTT
J gene: TRBJ2-2; CDR3 length: 14; clone size: NA; V gene: TRBV19; D gene: TRBD2; CDR3 protein: CASSRLAGTGELFF; CDR3 DNA: TGTGCCTCCTCCCGGCTAGCGGGGACCGGGGAGCTGTTTTTT
J gene: TRBJ1-4; CDR3 length: 21; clone size: NA; V gene: TRBV4-1; D gene: TRBD1; CDR3 protein: CASSQGPTGVVRVATNEKLFF; CDR3 DNA: TGCGCCAGCAGCCAAGGACCCACAGGGGTAGTGAGGGTTGCAACTAATGAAAAACTGTTTTTT
J gene: TRBJ2-5; CDR3 length: 16; clone size: NA; V gene: TRBV7-9; D gene: TRBD2; CDR3 protein: CASSNRLAGGQETQYF; CDR3 DNA: TGTGCCAGCAGCAACAGACTAGCGGGAGGTCAGGAGACCCAGTACTTC
J gene: TRBJ2-3; CDR3 length: 19; clone size: NA; V gene: TRBV5-8; D gene: TRBD1; CDR3 protein: CASSLGLKSGTGITDTQYF; CDR3 DNA: TGTGCCAGCAGCCTGGGGCTAAAATCCGGGACAGGCATCACAGATACGCAGTATTTT
J gene: TRBJ2-7; CDR3 length: 14; clone size: NA; V gene: TRBV19; D gene: TRBD1; CDR3 protein: CASSINEGANEQYF; CDR3 DNA: TGTGCCAGTAGTATAAATGAGGGGGCCAACGAGCAGTACTTC
J gene: TRBJ2-7; CDR3 length: 14; clone size: few; V gene: TRBV2; D gene: NA; CDR3 protein: CASSALDRAYEQYF; CDR3 DNA: TGTGCCAGCAGTGCATTGGACAGAGCCTACGAGCAGTACTTC
J gene: TRBJ2-5; CDR3 length: 14; clone size: NA; V gene: TRBV5-1; D gene: NA; CDR3 protein: CASSIDVNQETQYF; CDR3 DNA: TGCGCCAGCAGCATAGACGTGAACCAAGAGACCCAGTACTTC
J gene: TRBJ2-5; CDR3 length: 13; clone size: NA; V gene: TRBV30; D gene: NA; CDR3 protein: CAWSVWVGETQYF; CDR3 DNA: TGTGCCTGGAGTGTATGGGTTGGAGAGACCCAGTACTTC
J gene: TRBJ2-5; CDR3 length: 13; clone size: NA; V gene: TRBV5-6; D gene: NA; CDR3 protein: CASSPTFRQGQYF; CDR3 DNA: TGTGCCAGCAGCCCAACGTTCAGGCAGGGCCAGTACTTC
J gene: TRBJ2-7; CDR3 length: 14; clone size: NA; V gene: TRBV27; D gene: NA; CDR3 protein: CASLWGLSFYEQYF; CDR3 DNA: TGTGCCAGCCTGTGGGGTCTCTCCTTCTACGAGCAGTACTTC